This T cell receptor (beta chain) was captured in a study of T cell changes during pregnancy in multiple sclerosis. Germline loops: CDR1 MNHEY, CDR2 SVGAGI. J gave up 1 base and V 6 bases, and 5 bases lay outside the gene matches. The CDR3 is 15 amino acids. The assay was immunoSEQ multiplex PCR, and TCRdb's table has in-frame clones only and misses some. Here the sample spans more than 25,000 clones, about 91% being singletons. This specimen consisted of peripheral blood, obtained in the first trimester of pregnancy. The source of this sequence is a female donor in good health, enrolled as a control in a pregnancy study. This chain uses TRBV6-5 with TRBJ1-3; 8 bases fit TRBD1. In DNA form, the CDR3 reads TGTGCCAGCAGACATGGGACAGGATCTGGAAACACCATATATTTT. Residues: CASRHGTGSGNTIYF.